This is a list of T cell receptor beta chains from one sample in a study of T cells in Graves' hyperthyroidism and ophthalmopathy. TCRdb itself ran the multiplex PCR reads through MiXCR, one entry per CDR3 protein. The table lists hundreds of thousands of distinct CDR3 sequences, 15% to 20% of them singletons. The sequencing sample was made of blood. Receptors originate from a man aged 50 or older with Graves' ophthalmopathy. Each CDR3 is given with its conserved first and last residue. The D gene is left open where the match is weak. Clone size is not always given. Where it is, it says once, few, many or a class for expanded clones.

>.|.|TRBV29-1|TRBJ2-6
TGCAGCGTTGATCAGGGACCGGGGGCCAACGTCCTGACTTTC
CSVDQGPGANVLTF
>TRBD1|many|TRBV2|TRBJ2-3
TGTGCCAGCGGCCGGGACAGGGCAACAGATACGCAGTATTTT
CASGRDRATDTQYF
>TRBD1|few|TRBV6-1|TRBJ2-5
TGTGCCAGCAGTTCGGACAGGGCGGGGGAGACCCAGTACTTC
CASSSDRAGETQYF
>TRBD2|.|TRBV5-1|TRBJ2-1
TGCGCCAGCAGCTCGCCGAGGACTAGCGGGGCTAATGAGCAGTTCTTC
CASSSPRTSGANEQFF
>.|many|TRBV15|TRBJ2-5
TGTGCCACCAGCAGACCGGCGTCGGGTTCGGAGACCCAGTACTTC
CATSRPASGSETQYF
>TRBD1|once|TRBV19|TRBJ2-7
TGTGCCAGTAGTACACAGGGGTACTCCTACGAGCAGTACTTC
CASSTQGYSYEQYF
>TRBD2|many|TRBV3-1|TRBJ2-7
TGTGCCAGCAGCCCGACAGCGGGAGGGCCAACCGAGCAGTACTTC
CASSPTAGGPTEQYF
>.|.|TRBV9|TRBJ2-1
TGTGCCAGCAGCGTCGGGGACGGTTACAATGAGCAGTTCTTC
CASSVGDGYNEQFF
>TRBD1|.|TRBV19|TRBJ1-5
TGTGCCAGTAGTATTAACAGGGGCGGTAATCAGCCCCAGCATTTT
CASSINRGGNQPQHF
>.|many|TRBV7-3|TRBJ2-1
TGTGCCAGCAGCCCTAGTAGCGGATGGAATGAGCAGTTCTTC
CASSPSSGWNEQFF
>TRBD2|many|TRBV12-3/TRBV12-4|TRBJ2-1
TGTGCCAGCAGCCCTAGCGGGAGAGGGTACAATGAGCAGTTCTTC
CASSPSGRGYNEQFF
>.|many|TRBV28|TRBJ2-4
TGTGCCAGTTTGGGTGGCGGGGCCAAAAACATTCAGTACTTC
CASLGGGAKNIQYF
>TRBD1|many|TRBV4-1|TRBJ2-7
TGCGCCAGCAGCCAAGCAGTTGGACAGGCCTACGAGCAGTACTTC
CASSQAVGQAYEQYF
>TRBD2|many|TRBV20-1|TRBJ2-7
TGCAGTGCTAGTTCGGGACTAGGGACCTACGAGCAGTACTTC
CSASSGLGTYEQYF
>.|many|TRBV28|TRBJ2-7
TGTGCCAGCAGGACCGGGACATACTCCTACGAGCAGTACTTC
CASRTGTYSYEQYF